This TCR beta chain was documented in a study of blood T cell repertoires in COVID-19. The overall study: Donors in the United States, Italy and Spain gave samples during acute or convalescent COVID-19.

With 4 bases removed from V and 11 bases from J, the gap between germline ends came to 17 bases. From germline, CDR1 is SGHTA and CDR2 FQGNSA. The CDR3 is made up of 13 amino acids. One Seattle source followed patients from active infection through their disease course. Original handling: Researchers report that nucleated cell counts were estimated from reference gene primer amplification. TCRdb's copy holds only in-frame clones and misses some; the assay was immunoSEQ multiplex PCR. That table is the source of V, J and clone size, and D and trimming were worked out from the DNA. Of more than 200,000 clones in the sample, roughly 86% were seen once.

The genes are TRBV7-2 and TRBJ1-1; a possible D gene is TRBD1 (5 bases). The receptor was derived from a woman in her fifties or sixties with COVID-19, enrolled during active disease. Sequencing input: peripheral blood. The DNA for the CDR3 is TGTGCCAGCAGCTGGGGGAGGGACGGAGGGGCTTTCTTT. Amino acid sequence: CASSWGRDGGAFF. The full variable domain, with the rest looked up from reference TRBV7-2 and TRBJ1-1, is GAGVSQSPSNKVTEKGKDVELRCDPISGHTALYWYRQSLGQGLEFLIYFQGNSAPDKSGLPSDRFSAERTGGSVSTLTIQRTQQEDSAVYLCASSWGRDGGAFFGQGTRLTVV.